Listed here is a single T cell receptor (beta chain). Antigen: not known. It was into CD45RA+ naive and CD45RA-negative memory subsets that the CD4+ cells were split. The sample belongs to a study of shared clonotypes between healthy human individuals. Study-level information: Used for every donor were three CD4 naive, three CD4 memory, two CD8 naive and one CD8 memory plate. Points from the study as a whole: Blood alone was sampled, and tissue repertoires likely differ.

The protocol was immunoSEQ multiplex PCR, while the TCRdb copy is restricted to in-frame clones and leaves out a portion. This sample has 2 million to 2.5 million clones, with more than 90% found just once. This TCR derives from a man between 18 and 29 years old in good health. Sample: naive CD4+ T cells sorted from blood. Subset given: CD45RA+ positively selected.

The CDR3, as DNA: TGTGCCAGCAGCCTAGGTACAGGCTCCTACGAGCAGTACTTC. Translated, it gives CASSLGTGSYEQYF. The genes are TRBV25-1 and TRBJ2-7, with D maybe TRBD1 (5 bases). The CDR3 sequence is 14 residues long. CDR1 and CDR2 (germline): MGHDK, SYGVNS. V lost 6 bases, J lost 0 bases, and 12 bases lay in between.